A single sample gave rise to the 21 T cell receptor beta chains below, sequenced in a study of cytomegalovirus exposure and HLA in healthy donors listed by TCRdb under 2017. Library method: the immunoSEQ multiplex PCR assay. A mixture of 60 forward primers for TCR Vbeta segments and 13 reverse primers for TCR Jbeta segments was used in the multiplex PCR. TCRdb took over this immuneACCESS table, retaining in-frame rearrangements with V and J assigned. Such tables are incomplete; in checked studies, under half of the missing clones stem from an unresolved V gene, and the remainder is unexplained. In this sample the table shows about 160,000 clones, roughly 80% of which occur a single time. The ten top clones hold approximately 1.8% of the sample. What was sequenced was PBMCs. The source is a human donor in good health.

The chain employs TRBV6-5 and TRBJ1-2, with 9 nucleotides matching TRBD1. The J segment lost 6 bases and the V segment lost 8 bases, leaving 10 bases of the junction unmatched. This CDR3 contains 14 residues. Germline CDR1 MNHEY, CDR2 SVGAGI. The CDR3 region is CASSLGGQGNGYTF. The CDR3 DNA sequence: TGTGCCAGCTCACTCGGGGGACAGGGTAATGGCTACACCTTC.

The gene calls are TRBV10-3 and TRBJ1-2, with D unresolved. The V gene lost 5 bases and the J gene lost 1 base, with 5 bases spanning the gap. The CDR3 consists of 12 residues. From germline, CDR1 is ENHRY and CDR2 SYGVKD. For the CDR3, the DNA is TGTGCCATCAGTTATCTTAACTATGGCTACACCTTC. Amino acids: CAISYLNYGYTF.

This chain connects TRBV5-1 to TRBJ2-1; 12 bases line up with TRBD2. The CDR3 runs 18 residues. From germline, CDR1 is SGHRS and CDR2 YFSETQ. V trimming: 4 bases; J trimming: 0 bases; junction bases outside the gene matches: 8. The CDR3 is CASSRKTSGGPSYNEQFF. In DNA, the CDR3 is TGCGCCAGCAGCAGGAAGACTAGCGGGGGCCCCTCCTACAATGAGCAGTTCTTC.

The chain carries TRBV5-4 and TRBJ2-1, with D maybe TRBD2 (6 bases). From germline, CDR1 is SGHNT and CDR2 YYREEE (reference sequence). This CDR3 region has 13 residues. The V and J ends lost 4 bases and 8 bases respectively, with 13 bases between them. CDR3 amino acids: CASSMTSVDEQFF. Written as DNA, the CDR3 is TGTGCCAGCAGCATGACTAGTGTCGATGAGCAGTTCTTC.

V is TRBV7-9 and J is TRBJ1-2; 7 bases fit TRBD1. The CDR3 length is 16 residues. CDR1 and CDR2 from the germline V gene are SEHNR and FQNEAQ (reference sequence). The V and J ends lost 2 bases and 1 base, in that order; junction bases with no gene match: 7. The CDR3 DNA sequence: TGTGCCAGCAGCTTAACGGGACAGAACCTTAACTATGGCTACACCTTC. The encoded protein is CASSLTGQNLNYGYTF.

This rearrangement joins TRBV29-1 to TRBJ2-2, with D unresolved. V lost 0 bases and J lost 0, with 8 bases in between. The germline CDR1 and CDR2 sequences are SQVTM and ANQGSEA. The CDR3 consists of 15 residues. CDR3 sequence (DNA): TGCAGCGTTGAAGACGACTCCGCGAACACCGGGGAGCTGTTTTTT. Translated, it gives CSVEDDSANTGELFF.

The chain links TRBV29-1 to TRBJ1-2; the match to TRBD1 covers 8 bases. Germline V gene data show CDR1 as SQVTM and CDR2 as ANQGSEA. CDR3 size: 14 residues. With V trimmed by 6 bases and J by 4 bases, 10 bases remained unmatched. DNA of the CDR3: TGCAGCGTCCCAAGACAGGGGCTAGTCTATGGCTACACCTTC. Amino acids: CSVPRQGLVYGYTF.

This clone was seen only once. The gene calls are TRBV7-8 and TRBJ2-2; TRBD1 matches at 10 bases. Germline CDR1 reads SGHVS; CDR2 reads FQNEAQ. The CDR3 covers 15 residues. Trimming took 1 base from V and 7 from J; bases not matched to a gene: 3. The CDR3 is CASSLGDRGGGELFF. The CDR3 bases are TGTGCCAGCAGCTTAGGGGACAGGGGAGGCGGGGAGCTGTTTTTT.

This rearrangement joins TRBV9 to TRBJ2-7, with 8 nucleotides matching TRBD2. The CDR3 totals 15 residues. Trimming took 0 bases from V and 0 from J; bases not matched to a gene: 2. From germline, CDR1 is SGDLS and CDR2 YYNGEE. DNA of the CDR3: TGTGCCAGCAGCGTAGGACTAGCGAGCTCCTACGAGCAGTACTTC. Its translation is CASSVGLASSYEQYF.

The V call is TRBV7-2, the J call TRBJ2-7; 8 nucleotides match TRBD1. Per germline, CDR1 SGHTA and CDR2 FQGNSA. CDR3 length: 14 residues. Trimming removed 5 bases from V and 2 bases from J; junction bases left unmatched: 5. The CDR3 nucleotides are TGTGCCAGCAGCCGTTCGACAGGGGCCTACGAGCAGTACTTC. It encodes CASSRSTGAYEQYF.

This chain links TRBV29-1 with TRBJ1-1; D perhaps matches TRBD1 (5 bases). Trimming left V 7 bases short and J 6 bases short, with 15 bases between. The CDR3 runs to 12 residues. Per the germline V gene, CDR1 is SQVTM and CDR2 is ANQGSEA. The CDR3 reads CSAMGGYSEAFF. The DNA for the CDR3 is TGCAGCGCGATGGGGGGGTATTCTGAAGCTTTCTTT.

The DNA of the CDR3 is TGTGCCAGCAGCCTTACTAGCGGGGGCGAGGTGGATACGCAGTATTTT. Amino acid sequence: CASSLTSGGEVDTQYF. This chain connects TRBV13 to TRBJ2-3; 11 bases map to TRBD2. Germline values: CDR1 PRHDT, CDR2 FYEKMQ (reference sequence). This CDR3 is built from 16 residues. V shed 5 bases and J 6 bases; nucleotides not matched to a gene: 10.

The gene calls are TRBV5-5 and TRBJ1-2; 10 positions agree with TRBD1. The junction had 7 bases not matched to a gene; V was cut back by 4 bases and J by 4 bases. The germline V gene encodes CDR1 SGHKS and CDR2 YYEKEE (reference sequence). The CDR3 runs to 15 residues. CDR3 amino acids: CASSTGTGEGYGYTF. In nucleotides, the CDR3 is TGTGCCAGCAGCACGGGGACAGGGGAAGGCTATGGCTACACCTTC.

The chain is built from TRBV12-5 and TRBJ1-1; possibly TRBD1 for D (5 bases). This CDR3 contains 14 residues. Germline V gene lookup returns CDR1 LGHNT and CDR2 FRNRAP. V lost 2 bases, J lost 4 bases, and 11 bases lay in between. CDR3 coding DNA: TGTGCTAGTGGTTTGACACGGGGGGGCACTGAAGCTTTCTTT. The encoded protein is CASGLTRGGTEAFF.

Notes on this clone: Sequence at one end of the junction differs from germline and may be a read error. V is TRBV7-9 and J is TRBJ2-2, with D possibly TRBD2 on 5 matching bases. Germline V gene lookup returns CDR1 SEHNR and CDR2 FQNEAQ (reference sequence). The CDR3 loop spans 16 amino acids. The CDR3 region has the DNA TGTTCCAGCAGCTTAGATCCTCGGACTCAAAGCGGGGAGCTGTTTTTT. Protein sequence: CSSSLDPRTQSGELFF. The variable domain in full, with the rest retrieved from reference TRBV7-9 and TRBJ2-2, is DTGVSQNPRHKITKRGQNVTFRCDPISEHNRLYWYRQTLGQGPEFLTYFQNEAQLEKSRLLSDRFSAERPKGSFSTLEIQRTEQGDSAMYLCSSSLDPRTQSGELFFGEGSRLTVL.

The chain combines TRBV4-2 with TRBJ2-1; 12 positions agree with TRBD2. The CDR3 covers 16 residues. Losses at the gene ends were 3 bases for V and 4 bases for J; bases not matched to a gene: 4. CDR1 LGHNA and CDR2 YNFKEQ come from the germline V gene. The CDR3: CASSQRGTSGYNEQFF. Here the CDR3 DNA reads TGTGCCAGCAGCCAGCGGGGGACTAGCGGGTACAATGAGCAGTTCTTC.

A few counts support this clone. The DNA of the CDR3 is TGTGCCAGCAGTGAGGCAGGCCGCTCCTATAATTCACCCCTCCACTTT. Translating it yields CASSEAGRSYNSPLHF. The chain carries TRBV25-1 and TRBJ1-6, with no clear D. Germline CDR1 MGHDK, CDR2 SYGVNS. The CDR3 loop spans 16 amino acids. V lost 3 bases to trimming and J lost 0 bases, with 9 bases between them.

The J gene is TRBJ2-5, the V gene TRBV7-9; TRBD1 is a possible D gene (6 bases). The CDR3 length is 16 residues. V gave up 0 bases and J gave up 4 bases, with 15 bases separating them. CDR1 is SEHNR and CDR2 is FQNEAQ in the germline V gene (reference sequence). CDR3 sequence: CASSLAPGTLRETQYF. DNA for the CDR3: TGTGCCAGCAGCTTAGCCCCCGGGACACTACGAGAGACCCAGTACTTC.

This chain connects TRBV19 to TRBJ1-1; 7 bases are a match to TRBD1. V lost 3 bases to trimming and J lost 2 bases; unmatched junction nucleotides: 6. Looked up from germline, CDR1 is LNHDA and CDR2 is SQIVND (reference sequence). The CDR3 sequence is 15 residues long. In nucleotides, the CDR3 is TGTGCCAGTAGTATGGGACAGCCAGGCAACACTGAAGCTTTCTTT. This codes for CASSMGQPGNTEAFF. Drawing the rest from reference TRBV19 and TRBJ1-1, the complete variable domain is DGGITQSPKYLFRKEGQNVTLSCEQNLNHDAMYWYRQDPGQGLRLIYYSQIVNDFQKGDIAEGYSVSREKKESFPLTVTSAQKNPTAFYLCASSMGQPGNTEAFFGQGTRLTVV.

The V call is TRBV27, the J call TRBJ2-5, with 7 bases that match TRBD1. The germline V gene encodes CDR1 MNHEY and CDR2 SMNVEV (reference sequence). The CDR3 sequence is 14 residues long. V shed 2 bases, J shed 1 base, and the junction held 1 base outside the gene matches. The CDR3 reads CASSLGDSQETQYF. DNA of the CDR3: TGTGCCAGCAGTTTAGGGGACAGCCAAGAGACCCAGTACTTC.

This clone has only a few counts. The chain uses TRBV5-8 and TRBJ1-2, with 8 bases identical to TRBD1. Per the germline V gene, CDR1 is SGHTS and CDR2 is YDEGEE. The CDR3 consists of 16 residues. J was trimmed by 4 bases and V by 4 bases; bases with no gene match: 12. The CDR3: CASSPRTGFFIYGYTF. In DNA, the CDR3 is TGTGCCAGCAGCCCACGGACAGGGTTTTTTATCTATGGCTACACCTTC.